The T cell receptor (beta chain) under discussion was sequenced for a study of T cells in lung cancer brain metastases (dated by TCRdb to the late 2010s). About the full investigation: Of the 20 to 25 patients, more than 15 had a history of tobacco use, with a median of approximately 40 pack-years. A median interval of roughly 330 days was observed between acquisition of the primary and brain metastasis specimens. A median age at first diagnosis of roughly 58 years was recorded for the patients, of whom roughly nine were male and some eleven were female. The average DNA integrity number was approximately 3.8 in both primary and metastatic specimens, and the two sites did not differ significantly. A cohort of about 20 patients was included, from whom approximately 40 specimens were contributed, with one primary lung lesion and one brain metastasis obtained from each patient. Of the roughly 20 patients, some 19 received no interval therapy between resection of the primary and resection of the metastasis. In this study, the TCR beta CDR3 repertoires of fully resected primary non-small cell lung cancers were compared with those of paired brain metastases.

Patients underwent resection for synchronous oligometastatic disease or delayed recurrence of a solitary brain metastasis. To avoid including cancers other than NSCLC, any patient with a history of multiple malignancies was excluded. Tumor areas were macrodissected from roughly 5 deparaffinized around 9.1 um unstained sections under guidance from marked H&E slides. All specimens were formalin-fixed and paraffin-embedded (FFPE). Genomic DNA was extracted using the AllPrep DNA/RNA FFPE Kit. As for this clone: Its antigen is not yet known. Base quality data are lacking; no much larger clone is found one base away.

Beyond this particular receptor, the publication reports: It was not possible to control for the effects of preoperative corticosteroids on T cell infiltration in brain metastases. DNA fragmentation in the FFPE samples may have kept the complete infiltrating T cell repertoire from being retrieved. A significantly larger repertoire fraction was made up by the ten most abundant clones in brain metastases than in primaries, which was suggestive of clonal expansion. Brain metastases contained significantly fewer unique productive clones than the paired primaries (median roughly 1,500 versus 4,600). Most clones were lesion-specific, with limited overlap between paired lesions (mean Morisita index approximately 0.24).

Between roughly 2.24 and 4.92 ug genomic DNA was input per sample, with paired samples receiving equal DNA input. TCR beta libraries were built with the immunoSEQ hsTCRbeta Kit using multiplexed V and J gene primers in two PCR steps. Pooled libraries with positive and negative controls were sequenced on an Illumina MiSeq using a 100-cycle paired-end protocol. For the original study's pipeline: Raw data were processed by the immunoSEQ vendor into normalized, annotated TCR beta repertoire reports. Richness was defined as unique clones by nucleotide sequence, with iChao1 and Efron-Thisted estimators extrapolating total richness. Pielou's evenness, Simpson's index, top-ten clone proportional abundance, and Morisita overlap index were used to characterize and compare paired lesions. Entries here come from immuneACCESS through TCRdb and include only in-frame sequences with V and J called. Some clones fail to appear in such tables; in the studies checked, an unresolved V gene covers under half of the shortfall, and the cause of the remainder is unknown. V and J calls plus clone size are reproduced from that table; the DNA served to infer D and trimming. The sample table shows several thousand clones, and just over 85% are seen once. The ten largest clones capture about 5.3% of the sample.

Sequencing was done on a sample of tumor tissue from the primary lung tumor. The cell subset or site label, read with the paper, signifies: primary lung cancer lesion. This receptor was obtained from a man aged 50-59 years with non-small cell lung cancer.

The DNA is as follows: TGTGCCAGCAGCTTAGGGCAGGGGTTGAACACTGAAGCTTTCTTT. Its product reads: CASSLGQGLNTEAFF. The chain is made from TRBV7-8 and TRBJ1-1; TRBD1 is perhaps the D gene, given 6 matching bases. CDR1 and CDR2 are read off the germline V gene as SGHVS and FQNEAQ. From its cysteine to its phenylalanine, the CDR3 spans 15 amino acids. Only the CDR3 DNA is retained, 45 bases long and in frame from the first base. V lost 1 base and J lost 0 bases; the stretch between them is 9 bases long. This CDR3, with the reference TRBV7-8 and TRBJ1-1 proteins standing in past its ends, gives the full variable domain GAGVSQSPRYKVAKRGQDVALRCDPISGHVSLFWYQQALGQGPEFLTYFQNEAQLDKSGLPSDRFFAERPEGSVSTLKIQRTQQEDSAVYLCASSLGQGLNTEAFFGQGTRLTVV.